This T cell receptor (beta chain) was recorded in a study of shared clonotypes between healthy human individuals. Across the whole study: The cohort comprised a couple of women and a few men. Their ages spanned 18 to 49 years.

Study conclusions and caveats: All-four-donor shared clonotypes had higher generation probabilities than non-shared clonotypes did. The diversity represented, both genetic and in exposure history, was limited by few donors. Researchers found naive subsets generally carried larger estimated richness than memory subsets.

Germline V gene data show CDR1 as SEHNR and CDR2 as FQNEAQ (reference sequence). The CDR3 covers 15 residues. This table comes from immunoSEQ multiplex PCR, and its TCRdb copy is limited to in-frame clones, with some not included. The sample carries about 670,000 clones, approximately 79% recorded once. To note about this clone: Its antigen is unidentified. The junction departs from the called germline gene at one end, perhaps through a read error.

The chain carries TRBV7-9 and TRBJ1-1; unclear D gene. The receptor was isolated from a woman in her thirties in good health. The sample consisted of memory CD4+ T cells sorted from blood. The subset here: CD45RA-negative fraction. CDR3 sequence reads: CASTLWESRGTEAFF. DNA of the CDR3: TGTGCCAGCACCTTATGGGAGAGTCGTGGCACTGAAGCTTTCTTT.